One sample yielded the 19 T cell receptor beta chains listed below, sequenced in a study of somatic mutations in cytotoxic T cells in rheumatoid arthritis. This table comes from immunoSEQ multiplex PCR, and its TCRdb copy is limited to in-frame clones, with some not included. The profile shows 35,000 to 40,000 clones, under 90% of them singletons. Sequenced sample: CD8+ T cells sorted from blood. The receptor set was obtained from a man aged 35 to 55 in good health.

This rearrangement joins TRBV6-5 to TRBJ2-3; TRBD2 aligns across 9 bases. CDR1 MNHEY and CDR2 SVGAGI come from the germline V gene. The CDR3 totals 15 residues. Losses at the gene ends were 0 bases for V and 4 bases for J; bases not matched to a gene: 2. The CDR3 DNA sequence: TGTGCCAGCAGTTACTCTAGCGGGAGCCCAGATACGCAGTATTTT. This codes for CASSYSSGSPDTQYF.

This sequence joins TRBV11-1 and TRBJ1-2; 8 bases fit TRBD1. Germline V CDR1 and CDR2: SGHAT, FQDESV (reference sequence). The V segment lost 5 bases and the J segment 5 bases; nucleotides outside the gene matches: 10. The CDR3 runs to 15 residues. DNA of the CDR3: TGTGCCAGCAGCCACGTAACCGGGACAGGATATGGCTACACCTTC. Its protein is CASSHVTGTGYGYTF. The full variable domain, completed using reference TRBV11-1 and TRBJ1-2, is EAEVAQSPRYKITEKSQAVAFWCDPISGHATLYWYRQILGQGPELLVQFQDESVVDDSQLPKDRFSAERLKGVDSTLKIQPAELGDSAMYLCASSHVTGTGYGYTFGSGTRLTVV.

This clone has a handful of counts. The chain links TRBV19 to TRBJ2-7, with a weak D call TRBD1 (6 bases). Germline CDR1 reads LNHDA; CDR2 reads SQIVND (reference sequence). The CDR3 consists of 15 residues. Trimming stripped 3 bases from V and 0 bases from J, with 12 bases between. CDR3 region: CASSIIRDNSYEQYF. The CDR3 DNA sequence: TGTGCCAGTAGTATTATCAGGGACAACTCCTACGAGCAGTACTTC.

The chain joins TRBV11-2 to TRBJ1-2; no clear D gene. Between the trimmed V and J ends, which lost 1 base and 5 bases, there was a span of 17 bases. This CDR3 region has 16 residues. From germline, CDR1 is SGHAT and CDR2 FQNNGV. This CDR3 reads CASSLAQPDPPYGYTF. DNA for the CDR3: TGTGCCAGCAGCTTAGCACAGCCGGACCCTCCTTATGGCTACACCTTC.

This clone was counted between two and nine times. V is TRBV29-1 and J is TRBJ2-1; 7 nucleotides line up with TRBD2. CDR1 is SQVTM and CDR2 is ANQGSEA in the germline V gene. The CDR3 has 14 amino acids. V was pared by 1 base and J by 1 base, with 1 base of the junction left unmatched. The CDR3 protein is CSVEGTRSYNEQFF. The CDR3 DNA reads TGCAGCGTTGAAGGGACTAGGTCCTACAATGAGCAGTTCTTC.

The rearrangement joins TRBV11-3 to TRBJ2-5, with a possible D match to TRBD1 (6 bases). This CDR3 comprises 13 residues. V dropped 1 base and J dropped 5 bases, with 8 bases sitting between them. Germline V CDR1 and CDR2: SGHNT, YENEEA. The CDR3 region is CASSLAQGETQYF. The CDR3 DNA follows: TGTGCCAGCAGCTTAGCCCAGGGGGAGACCCAGTACTTC.

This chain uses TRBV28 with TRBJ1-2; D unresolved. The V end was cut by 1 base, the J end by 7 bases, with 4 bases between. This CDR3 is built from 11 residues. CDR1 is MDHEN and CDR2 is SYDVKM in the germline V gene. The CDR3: CASSLSLGYTF. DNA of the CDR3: TGTGCCAGCAGTTTATCCCTTGGCTACACCTTC.

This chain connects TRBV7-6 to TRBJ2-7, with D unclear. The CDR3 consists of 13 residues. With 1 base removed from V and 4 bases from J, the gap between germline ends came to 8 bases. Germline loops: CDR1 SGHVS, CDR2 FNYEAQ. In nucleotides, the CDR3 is TGTGCCAGCAGCTTAGGAACTGAGTACGAGCAGTACTTC. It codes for CASSLGTEYEQYF.

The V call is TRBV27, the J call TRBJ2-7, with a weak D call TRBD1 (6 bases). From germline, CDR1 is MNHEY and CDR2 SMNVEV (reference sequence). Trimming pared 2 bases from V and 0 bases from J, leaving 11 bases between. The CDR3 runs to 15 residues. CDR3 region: CASSLSRGPSYEQYF. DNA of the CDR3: TGTGCCAGCAGTTTAAGCAGGGGTCCCTCCTACGAGCAGTACTTC.

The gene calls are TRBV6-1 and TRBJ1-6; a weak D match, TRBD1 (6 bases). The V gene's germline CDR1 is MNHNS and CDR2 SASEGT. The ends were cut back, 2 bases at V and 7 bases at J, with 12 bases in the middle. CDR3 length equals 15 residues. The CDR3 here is CASSERAGENSPLHF. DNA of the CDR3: TGTGCCAGCAGTGAAAGGGCAGGGGAAAATTCACCCCTCCACTTT.

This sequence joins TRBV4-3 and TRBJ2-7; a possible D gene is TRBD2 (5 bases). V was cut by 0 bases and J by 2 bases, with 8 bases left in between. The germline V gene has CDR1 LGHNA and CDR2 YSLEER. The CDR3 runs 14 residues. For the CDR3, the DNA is TGCGCCAGCAGCCAAGACGCGGGTCCCTACGAGCAGTACTTC. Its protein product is CASSQDAGPYEQYF.

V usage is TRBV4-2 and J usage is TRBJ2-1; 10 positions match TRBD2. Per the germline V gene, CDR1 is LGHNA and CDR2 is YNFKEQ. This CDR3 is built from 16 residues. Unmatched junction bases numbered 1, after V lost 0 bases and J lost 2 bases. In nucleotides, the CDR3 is TGTGCCAGCAGCCAAGATGGGACTAGCGCCTACAATGAGCAGTTCTTC. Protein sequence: CASSQDGTSAYNEQFF.

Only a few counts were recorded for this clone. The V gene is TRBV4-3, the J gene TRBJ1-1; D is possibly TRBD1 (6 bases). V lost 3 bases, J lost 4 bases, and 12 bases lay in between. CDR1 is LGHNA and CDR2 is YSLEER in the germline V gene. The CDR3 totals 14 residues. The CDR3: CASSQRTALTEAFF. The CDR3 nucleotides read TGCGCCAGCAGCCAGAGGACAGCCCTCACTGAAGCTTTCTTT.

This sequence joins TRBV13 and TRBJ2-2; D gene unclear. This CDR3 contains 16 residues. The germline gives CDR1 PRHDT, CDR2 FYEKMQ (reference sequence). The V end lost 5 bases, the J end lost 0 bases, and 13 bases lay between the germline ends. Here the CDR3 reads CASSAEDGPNTGELFF. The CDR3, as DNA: TGTGCCAGCAGCGCCGAGGACGGACCGAACACCGGGGAGCTGTTTTTT.

CDR3 nucleotide sequence: TGTGCCAGCAGTTTGAAATCGCCGGGACTAGCGGTTCAAGAGACCCAGTACTTC. Its protein is CASSLKSPGLAVQETQYF. The chain couples TRBV27 to TRBJ2-5; the match to TRBD2 covers 11 bases. The CDR3 sequence is 18 residues long. The germline CDR1 and CDR2 sequences are MNHEY and SMNVEV (reference sequence). V dropped 3 bases and J dropped 2; count of bases not matched to a gene: 11.

CDR3 bases: TGTGCCAGCAGTTCCGACAGTTGGAACACCGGGGAGCTGTTTTTT. Amino acid sequence: CASSSDSWNTGELFF. V usage is TRBV27 and J usage is TRBJ2-2; maybe TRBD1 (5 bases). This CDR3 region has 15 residues. Trimming cost V 4 bases and J 1 base, with 10 bases left between them. CDR1 and CDR2 from the germline V gene are MNHEY and SMNVEV (reference sequence).

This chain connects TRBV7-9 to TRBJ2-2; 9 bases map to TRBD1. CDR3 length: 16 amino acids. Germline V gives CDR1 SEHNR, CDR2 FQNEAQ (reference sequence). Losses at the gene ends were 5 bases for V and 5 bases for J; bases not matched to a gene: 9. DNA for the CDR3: TGTGCCAGCAGCCAGGCCGGGACAGGGAGAACCGGGGAGCTGTTTTTT. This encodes CASSQAGTGRTGELFF.

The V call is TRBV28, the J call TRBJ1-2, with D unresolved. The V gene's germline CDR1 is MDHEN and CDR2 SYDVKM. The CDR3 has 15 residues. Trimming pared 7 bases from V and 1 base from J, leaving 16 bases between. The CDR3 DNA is TGTGCCAGCACTGACGGATTCGCAGTTAACTATGGCTACACCTTC. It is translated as CASTDGFAVNYGYTF.

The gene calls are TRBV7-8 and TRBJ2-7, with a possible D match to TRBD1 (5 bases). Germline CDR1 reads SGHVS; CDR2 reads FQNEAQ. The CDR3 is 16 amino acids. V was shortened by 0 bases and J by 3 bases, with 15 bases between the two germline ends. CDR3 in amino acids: CASSLASRVYYYEQYF. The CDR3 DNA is TGTGCCAGCAGCTTAGCAAGCAGGGTGTATTACTACGAGCAGTACTTC. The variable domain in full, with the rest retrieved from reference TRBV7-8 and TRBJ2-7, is GAGVSQSPRYKVAKRGQDVALRCDPISGHVSLFWYQQALGQGPEFLTYFQNEAQLDKSGLPSDRFFAERPEGSVSTLKIQRTQQEDSAVYLCASSLASRVYYYEQYFGPGTRLTVT.